This T cell receptor beta chain was retrieved from a study of OX40 agonist ivuxolimab in advanced cancers. The CDR3 loop spans 14 amino acids. Germline CDR1 SGHRS, CDR2 YFSETQ. The germline V and J ends were trimmed by 4 bases and 5 bases, with 13 bases remaining between them. The method was immunoSEQ multiplex PCR; TCRdb's version includes in-frame clones alone and lacks a portion of them. The table lists over 55,000 clones, 75% to 90% of them singletons. The sample holds one count of this clone. The chain uses TRBV5-1 and TRBJ2-1; tentative D call: TRBD2 (6 bases). The sequenced sample was CD4+ or CD8+ T cells sorted from blood, obtained in a trial of the OX40 agonist ivuxolimab. The receptor's source is an adult with an advanced solid tumor such as melanoma, head and neck, liver or kidney cancer. CDR3 DNA: TGCGCCAGCAGCGTGGGACTGGGTCACAATGAGCAGTTCTTC. Amino acids: CASSVGLGHNEQFF.